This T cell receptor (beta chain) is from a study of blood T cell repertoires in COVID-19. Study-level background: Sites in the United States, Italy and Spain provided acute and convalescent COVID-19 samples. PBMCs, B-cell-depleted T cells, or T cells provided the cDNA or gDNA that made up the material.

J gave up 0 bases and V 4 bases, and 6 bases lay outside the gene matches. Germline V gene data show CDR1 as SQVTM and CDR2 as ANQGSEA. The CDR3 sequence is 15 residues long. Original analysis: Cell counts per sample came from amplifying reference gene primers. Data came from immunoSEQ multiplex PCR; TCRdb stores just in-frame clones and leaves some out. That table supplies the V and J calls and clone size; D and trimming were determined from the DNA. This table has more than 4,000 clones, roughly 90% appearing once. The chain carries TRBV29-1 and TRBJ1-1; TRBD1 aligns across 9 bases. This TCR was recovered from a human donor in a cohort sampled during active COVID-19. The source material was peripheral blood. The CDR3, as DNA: TGCAGCGTTGCTACAGGGGGCTTACTGAACACTGAAGCTTTCTTT. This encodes CSVATGGLLNTEAFF.